The 27 T cell receptor beta chains listed next were all sequenced from one sample in a study of OX40 agonist ivuxolimab in advanced cancers. Library preparation employed the immunoSEQ multiplex PCR assay. TCRdb carries this immuneACCESS record with in-frame sequences only. Its versions omit some clonotypes, under half of them owing to an unresolved V gene in the studies checked, with the rest unexplained. The sample table shows 70,000 to 100,000 clones, and around 86% are seen once. The ten largest clonotypes hold approximately 2% of the sample. Sequencing was performed on CD4+ or CD8+ T cells sorted from blood, taken in a trial of the OX40 agonist ivuxolimab. These receptor sequences come from an adult with an advanced solid tumor such as melanoma, head and neck, liver or kidney cancer.

This clone was detected once. The rearrangement uses TRBV28 and TRBJ1-1, with 9 bases lining up with TRBD1. After removal of 6 bases from V and 0 bases from J, the junction contained 11 bases not matched to a gene. The CDR3 contains 17 residues. Germline loops: CDR1 MDHEN, CDR2 SYDVKM. The CDR3 reads CASSPIRTGVMNTEAFF. The DNA of the CDR3 is TGTGCCAGCAGCCCCATTCGGACAGGGGTCATGAACACTGAAGCTTTCTTT.

This clone was detected once. A junction boundary mismatches the germline segment, possibly from a read error. The V call is TRBV7-9, the J call TRBJ2-7, with TRBD1 matching over 7 bases. The CDR3 loop spans 16 amino acids. Germline assignment: CDR1 SEHNR and CDR2 FQNEAQ (reference sequence). CDR3 in amino acids: CASSPGQESNSYKQYF. The CDR3 DNA sequence: TGTGCCAGCAGCCCCGGACAGGAATCCAACTCCTACAAGCAGTACTTC.

V usage is TRBV19 and J usage is TRBJ1-1; 8 nucleotides match TRBD1. The CDR3 totals 13 residues. The V segment lost 3 bases and the J segment 5 bases; nucleotides outside the gene matches: 2. The germline V gene encodes CDR1 LNHDA and CDR2 SQIVND (reference sequence). The CDR3 spells CASSMTGETEAFF. The CDR3 DNA follows: TGTGCCAGTAGTATGACAGGGGAAACTGAAGCTTTCTTT.

The chain employs TRBV19 and TRBJ1-3; D uncertain. From germline, CDR1 is LNHDA and CDR2 SQIVND (reference sequence). Trimming removed 4 bases from V and 1 base from J, with 8 bases in between. CDR3 size: 14 residues. The CDR3 nucleotides are TGTGCCAGTAGTAATGATGGGTCTGGAAACACCATATATTTT. Translated: CASSNDGSGNTIYF.

V gene TRBV6-5 combines with J gene TRBJ2-1; TRBD2 agrees at 14 bases. V trimming: 8 bases; J trimming: 7 bases; junction bases outside the gene matches: 4. Germline loops: CDR1 MNHEY, CDR2 SVGAGI. The CDR3 is 14 residues long. CDR3 protein: CASETSGRANEQFF. CDR3 DNA: TGTGCCAGCGAGACTAGCGGGAGGGCAAATGAGCAGTTCTTC.

This sequence joins TRBV4-1 and TRBJ1-4; TRBD1 aligns across 9 bases. Germline-derived CDR1 and CDR2 are MGHRA and YSYEKL. The CDR3 extends over 16 amino acids. The V gene end was trimmed by 0 bases and the J gene end by 7 bases; junction bases not matched to a gene: 6. CDR3 sequence reads: CASSQDAGQGGEKLFF. CDR3 DNA: TGCGCCAGCAGCCAAGATGCGGGACAGGGAGGTGAAAAACTGTTTTTT.

The rearrangement uses TRBV7-2 and TRBJ2-3; no clear D. Trimming pared 4 bases from V and 3 bases from J, leaving 5 bases between. The CDR3 sequence is 12 residues long. Germline V lookup: CDR1 SGHTA, CDR2 FQGNSA. The CDR3 loop reads CASSSYTDTQYF. The CDR3 nucleotides are TGTGCCAGCAGCTCCTATACAGATACGCAGTATTTT. The whole variable domain, remainder taken from reference TRBV7-2 and TRBJ2-3, is GAGVSQSPSNKVTEKGKDVELRCDPISGHTALYWYRQSLGQGLEFLIYFQGNSAPDKSGLPSDRFSAERTGGSVSTLTIQRTQQEDSAVYLCASSSYTDTQYFGPGTRLTVL.

The V call is TRBV6-5, the J call TRBJ1-2; 8 nucleotides agree with TRBD1. Unmatched junction bases numbered 8, after V lost 6 bases and J lost 8 bases. The length of the CDR3 is 13 residues. Germline CDR1 reads MNHEY; CDR2 reads SVGAGI. The CDR3 region has the DNA TGTGCCAGCAGCCCTTTGACAGGGGTCGGCTACACCTTC. Protein: CASSPLTGVGYTF.

This clone was seen only a few times. The DNA for the CDR3 is TGCGCCAGCAGTGGTGACCAGCCCCAGCATTTT. Protein product: CASSGDQPQHF. This chain links TRBV10-1 with TRBJ1-5; D remains unclear. V was trimmed by 4 bases and J by 7 bases, leaving 5 bases between them. The CDR3 loop spans 11 amino acids. Per the germline V gene, CDR1 is WNHNN and CDR2 is SYGVQD (reference sequence).

The chain combines TRBV28 with TRBJ2-5, with 9 bases identical to TRBD2. The J call may be faulty, since TRBJ2-7 better matches the DNA end. The CDR3 is 15 amino acids. Germline V gene sequence: CDR1 MDHEN, CDR2 SYDVKM. The CDR3 loop is CASSTTSGLTYEQYF. Here the CDR3 DNA reads TGTGCCAGCAGCACGACTAGCGGCCTAACCTACGAGCAGTACTTC.

V gene TRBV2 combines with J gene TRBJ1-4; D may be TRBD1 (6 bases). Trimming removed 8 bases from V and 5 bases from J, with 15 bases in between. The CDR3 sequence is 14 residues long. Germline CDR1 and CDR2: SNHLY and FYNNEI. The CDR3 reads CASAATGGNEKLFF. CDR3 nucleotide sequence: TGTGCCAGCGCCGCGACAGGAGGGAATGAAAAACTGTTTTTT.

The chain couples TRBV10-3 to TRBJ1-1; D gene uncertain. V gave up 0 bases and J gave up 4 bases, with 3 bases separating them. The CDR3 loop spans 12 amino acids. Germline assignment: CDR1 ENHRY and CDR2 SYGVKD. CDR3 DNA: TGTGCCATCAGTGAGTCCGGCACTGAAGCTTTCTTT. It is translated as CAISESGTEAFF.

The chain has TRBV7-2 and TRBJ2-1; 8 bases line up with TRBD2. V lost 5 bases, J lost 8 bases, and 5 bases stayed unmatched. Germline CDR1 is SGHTA and CDR2 is FQGNSA. CDR3 length equals 13 residues. The CDR3 DNA is TGTGCCAGCAGCATTGGACTAGCCGATGAGCAGTTCTTC. Encoded protein: CASSIGLADEQFF.

This rearrangement joins TRBV10-2 to TRBJ2-1; TRBD2 matches 9 bases. CDR3 length: 16 amino acids. Trimming at V came to 1 base and at J to 6 bases, leaving 7 bases not matched to a gene. Germline V gives CDR1 WSHSY, CDR2 SAAADI. The CDR3: CASSEWGSGSSNEQFF. CDR3 coding DNA: TGCGCCAGCAGTGAGTGGGGTAGCGGGAGTTCCAATGAGCAGTTCTTC.

This clone was detected only once. The chain combines TRBV4-1 with TRBJ2-2; 8 nucleotides align to TRBD2. Germline V lookup: CDR1 MGHRA, CDR2 YSYEKL. J gave up 6 bases and V 1 base, and 16 bases lay outside the gene matches. The CDR3 spans 19 residues. The CDR3 here is CASSQALVAGFLLSGELFF. CDR3 sequence (DNA): TGCGCCAGCAGCCAAGCTCTAGTAGCGGGATTTCTTCTGTCCGGGGAGCTGTTTTTT.

This clone was found a few times. The DNA for the CDR3 is TGTGCCAGCAGGACGGGCGCTGAAGCTTTCTTT. Its protein is CASRTGAEAFF. The chain joins TRBV6-5 to TRBJ1-1, with D uncertain. The CDR3 sequence is 11 residues long. CDR1 and CDR2 from the germline V gene are MNHEY and SVGAGI. Between the trimmed V and J ends, which lost 6 bases and 6 bases, there was a span of 8 bases.

This clone was seen a few times. The chain couples TRBV2 to TRBJ1-1; no firm D call. Trimming left V 7 bases short and J 1 base short, with 10 bases between. Per germline, CDR1 SNHLY and CDR2 FYNNEI. This CDR3 region has 13 residues. DNA for the CDR3: TGTGCCAGCACGAGGGTAGAGAACACTGAAGCTTTCTTT. Translating gives CASTRVENTEAFF.

The chain employs TRBV28 and TRBJ1-2; D uncertain. Between the trimmed V and J ends, which lost 2 bases and 3 bases, there was a span of 13 bases. Germline values: CDR1 MDHEN, CDR2 SYDVKM. The CDR3 length is 15 residues. This CDR3 reads CASSLNTQRDYGYTF. The CDR3, as DNA: TGTGCCAGCAGTTTAAACACCCAGAGGGACTATGGCTACACCTTC.

This chain uses TRBV2 with TRBJ2-3; D not resolved. Germline V gene lookup returns CDR1 SNHLY and CDR2 FYNNEI. Trimming removed 6 bases at V and 0 bases at J, with 7 bases between. The CDR3 loop spans 13 amino acids. CDR3 loop: CASRGISTDTQYF. CDR3 bases: TGTGCCAGCAGGGGGATTAGCACAGATACGCAGTATTTT.

The chain carries TRBV9 and TRBJ1-2; weak D call: TRBD1 (6 bases). Germline-derived CDR1 and CDR2 are SGDLS and YYNGEE. The CDR3 has 14 amino acids. V was clipped by 3 bases and J by 7 bases, with 16 bases between them. The CDR3, as DNA: TGTGCCAGCAGCGAAACAGGGACGAGAAGTGGCTACACCTTC. Its translation: CASSETGTRSGYTF.

The chain links TRBV5-6 to TRBJ1-1; D gene uncertain. The germline V and J ends were trimmed by 1 base and 0 bases, with 7 bases remaining between them. The CDR3 sequence is 14 residues long. Germline V gene lookup returns CDR1 SGHDT and CDR2 YYEEEE. The DNA for the CDR3 is TGTGCCAGCAGCTTGTCCAATATGAACACTGAAGCTTTCTTT. As protein: CASSLSNMNTEAFF. Full variable domain (outside the CDR3, taken from reference TRBV5-6 and TRBJ1-1): DAGVTQSPTHLIKTRGQQVTLRCSPKSGHDTVSWYQQALGQGPQFIFQYYEEEERQRGNFPDRFSGHQFPNYSSELNVNALLLGDSALYLCASSLSNMNTEAFFGQGTRLTVV.

The chain joins TRBV6-1 to TRBJ1-1; 7 bases align to TRBD1. From germline, CDR1 is MNHNS and CDR2 SASEGT. After removal of 6 bases from V and 6 bases from J, the junction contained 10 bases not matched to a gene. This CDR3 spans 14 amino acids. The CDR3 spells CASSRDSPLSEAFF. Written as DNA, the CDR3 is TGTGCCAGCAGCAGGGACAGCCCGTTGTCTGAAGCTTTCTTT.

The rearrangement uses TRBV6-1 and TRBJ2-5, with 8 bases fitting TRBD1. This CDR3 comprises 14 residues. V was clipped by 6 bases and J by 4 bases; unmatched bases: 7. Per germline, CDR1 MNHNS and CDR2 SASEGT. CDR3 region: CASSTLDRVETQYF. The DNA for the CDR3 is TGTGCCAGCAGCACTCTGGACAGGGTAGAGACCCAGTACTTC.

The chain carries TRBV7-3 and TRBJ1-1; TRBD1 might be the D (5 bases). Germline V gene data show CDR1 as SGHTA and CDR2 as FQGTGA. There are 15 residues in the CDR3. V shed 5 bases and J shed 7 bases, with 20 bases lying between them. This CDR3 is CASSPTPGTVNEAFF. CDR3 sequence (DNA): TGTGCCAGCAGCCCAACCCCAGGGACGGTAAATGAAGCTTTCTTT.

J is TRBJ2-3 and V is TRBV6-5, with TRBD2 identical over 13 bases. The junction had 10 bases not matched to a gene; V was cut back by 10 bases and J by 6 bases. This CDR3 is 15 amino acids long. Germline V gene data show CDR1 as MNHEY and CDR2 as SVGAGI. The CDR3 sequence is CATHTSGRATDTQYF. The CDR3 DNA reads as TGTGCCACGCATACTAGCGGGAGGGCAACCGATACGCAGTATTTT.

The rearrangement links TRBV5-1 to TRBJ2-4, with 7 bases lining up with TRBD2. The CDR3 extends over 14 amino acids. Looked up from germline, CDR1 is SGHRS and CDR2 is YFSETQ. Unmatched junction bases numbered 3, after V lost 3 bases and J lost 3 bases. The CDR3 coding sequence is TGCGCCAGCAGCTCCGCGGGAGTCAAAAACATTCAGTACTTC. It is translated as CASSSAGVKNIQYF. The full variable domain, in which reference TRBV5-1 and TRBJ2-4 provide the parts outside the CDR3, is KAGVTQTPRYLIKTRGQQVTLSCSPISGHRSVSWYQQTPGQGLQFLFEYFSETQRNKGNFPGRFSGRQFSNSRSEMNVSTLELGDSALYLCASSSAGVKNIQYFGAGTRLSVL.

Only one count was recorded for this clone. The chain carries TRBV5-5 and TRBJ2-7, with 12 bases aligning to TRBD2. There are 15 residues in the CDR3. V shed 1 base, J shed 6 bases, and the junction held 5 bases outside the gene matches. Germline CDR1 SGHKS, CDR2 YYEKEE (reference sequence). CDR3 residues: CASSLKGTSGFEQYF. The CDR3 DNA is TGTGCCAGCAGCTTGAAAGGGACTAGCGGGTTCGAGCAGTACTTC.